Presented here are 16 T cell receptor beta chains from one specimen sequenced in a study of OX40 agonist ivuxolimab in advanced cancers. The protocol was immunoSEQ multiplex PCR, while the TCRdb copy is restricted to in-frame clones and leaves out a portion. The table lists around 76,000 clones, roughly 78% of them singletons. Sequencing was performed on CD4+ or CD8+ T cells sorted from blood, taken in a trial of the OX40 agonist ivuxolimab. The receptors were gathered from an adult with an advanced solid tumor such as melanoma, head and neck, liver or kidney cancer.

This clone has just one count. Different DNA sequences within this sample yield the same CDR3. The gene calls are TRBV19 and TRBJ1-5; the D is unclear. The germline gives CDR1 LNHDA, CDR2 SQIVND (reference sequence). Trimming took off 5 bases at V and 4 bases at J, with 12 bases between the two ends. The CDR3 is made up of 14 amino acids. CDR3: CASSPQTGNQPQHF. In DNA, the CDR3 is TGTGCCAGTAGTCCCCAAACGGGAAATCAGCCCCAGCATTTT.

The chain employs TRBV11-2 and TRBJ2-5; no firm D call. Germline CDR1 SGHAT, CDR2 FQNNGV. The V gene lost 5 bases and the J gene lost 4 bases, with 14 bases spanning the gap. The CDR3 spans 14 residues. In DNA, the CDR3 is TGTGCCAGCAGCCGGACCACCGCCATAGAGACCCAGTACTTC. This encodes CASSRTTAIETQYF.

This sequence joins TRBV9 and TRBJ2-2; no firm D call. V shed 0 bases and J shed 7 bases, with 10 bases lying between them. In germline, CDR1 is SGDLS, CDR2 YYNGEE. The CDR3 covers 14 residues. The CDR3 nucleotides are TGTGCCAGCAGCGTAGGGCAGTATTTCGGGGAGCTGTTTTTT. Protein product: CASSVGQYFGELFF.

This sequence joins TRBV14 and TRBJ1-6, with unresolved D. Germline CDR1 and CDR2: SGHDN and FVKESK. The CDR3 length is 14 residues. V dropped 0 bases and J dropped 11 bases, with 11 bases sitting between them. CDR3 in amino acids: CASSQERTRAPLHF. CDR3 bases: TGTGCCAGCAGCCAAGAGAGGACGAGGGCACCCCTCCACTTT.

The chain employs TRBV14 and TRBJ1-2; D call uncertain. V was trimmed by 4 bases and J by 3 bases, leaving 12 bases between them. The germline V gene has CDR1 SGHDN and CDR2 FVKESK. The CDR3 covers 14 residues. The CDR3 coding sequence is TGTGCCAGCAGCCCGGAGACGGACTACTATGGCTACACCTTC. This codes for CASSPETDYYGYTF.

V gene TRBV5-1 combines with J gene TRBJ2-3; possibly TRBD1 or TRBD2 for D (6 bases each). The V gene's germline CDR1 is SGHRS and CDR2 YFSETQ. The CDR3 has 12 amino acids. V dropped 4 bases and J dropped 11 bases, with 14 bases sitting between them. The CDR3 loop reads CASSPGAWLQYF. The DNA of the CDR3 is TGCGCCAGCAGCCCGGGGGCCTGGTTGCAGTATTTT.

The gene calls are TRBV2 and TRBJ1-2, with TRBD1 matching 10 bases. The length of the CDR3 is 15 residues. Germline loops: CDR1 SNHLY, CDR2 FYNNEI. Unmatched junction bases numbered 9, after V lost 6 bases and J lost 5 bases. CDR3 DNA: TGTGCCAGCAGCTTGTACCGGGACAGGGGTTATGGCTACACCTTC. It specifies CASSLYRDRGYGYTF.

This clone has just one count. The rearrangement joins TRBV27 to TRBJ2-1; 13 bases are shared with TRBD2. This CDR3 comprises 17 residues. The V gene end was trimmed by 4 bases and the J gene end by 7 bases; junction bases not matched to a gene: 10. From germline, CDR1 is MNHEY and CDR2 SMNVEV (reference sequence). The CDR3 DNA follows: TGTGCCAGCAGTTATATCACGACTAGCGGGGGGTTAAATGAGCAGTTCTTC. Translated, it gives CASSYITTSGGLNEQFF.

This clone was observed a handful of times. The rearrangement uses TRBV4-3 and TRBJ1-2; D is ambiguous. The V gene lost 0 bases and the J gene lost 7 bases, with 15 bases spanning the gap. The V gene's germline CDR1 is LGHNA and CDR2 YSLEER. CDR3 length equals 15 residues. CDR3 sequence (DNA): TGCGCCAGCAGCCAAGATTTAAGGGATGGCAGTGGCTACACCTTC. This codes for CASSQDLRDGSGYTF.

The genes are TRBV4-3 and TRBJ1-2; TRBD1 is a possible D gene (5 bases). From germline, CDR1 is LGHNA and CDR2 YSLEER. The germline V and J ends were trimmed by 0 bases and 3 bases, with 11 bases remaining between them. CDR3 length: 15 residues. The CDR3 nucleotides read TGCGCCAGCAGCCAAGAACGGGGGTTATACTATGGCTACACCTTC. Amino acid sequence: CASSQERGLYYGYTF.

With respect to this clone: In the same sample, other DNA sequences code for this CDR3. The rearrangement uses TRBV18 and TRBJ2-5; D uncertain. Germline values: CDR1 KGHSH, CDR2 LQKENI. This CDR3 is 13 amino acids long. Trimming left V 1 base short and J 2 bases short, with 5 bases between. This chain's CDR3 is CASSPLGQETQYF. CDR3 nucleotide sequence: TGTGCCAGCTCACCACTAGGACAAGAGACCCAGTACTTC.

The genes are TRBV11-2 and TRBJ2-1; no clear D gene. The V end lost 2 bases, the J end lost 5 bases, and 13 bases lay between the germline ends. This CDR3 comprises 15 residues. Germline V gene data show CDR1 as SGHAT and CDR2 as FQNNGV. CDR3 sequence (DNA): TGTGCCAGCAGCTTAAGGCAAAGAGACAACAATGAGCAGTTCTTC. It yields the protein CASSLRQRDNNEQFF.

The J gene is TRBJ1-1, the V gene TRBV27, with 10 bases matching TRBD1. The length of the CDR3 is 14 residues. The germline V gene has CDR1 MNHEY and CDR2 SMNVEV (reference sequence). The trim removed 3 bases at V and 7 bases at J, leaving 5 bases unmatched. CDR3 sequence: CASSFHGQGVEAFF. As DNA, the CDR3 is TGTGCCAGCAGTTTTCACGGACAGGGGGTTGAAGCTTTCTTT.

This chain uses TRBV7-2 with TRBJ2-3; D may be TRBD1 or TRBD2 (5 bases each). This CDR3 region has 15 residues. The ends were cut back, 5 bases at V and 0 bases at J, with 12 bases in the middle. Per germline, CDR1 SGHTA and CDR2 FQGNSA. CDR3 in DNA: TGTGCCAGCAGCCTGGGGGAACTAAGCACAGATACGCAGTATTTT. The encoded protein is CASSLGELSTDTQYF.

The count of this clone is one. The chain is built from TRBV27 and TRBJ1-5; TRBD1 matches at 7 bases. With 2 bases clipped from V and 6 bases from J, the junction kept 1 base outside the gene matches. CDR1 is MNHEY and CDR2 is SMNVEV in the germline V gene (reference sequence). The CDR3 has 13 amino acids. In DNA form, the CDR3 reads TGTGCCAGCAGTTTAAGGGGGCGTCAGCCCCAGCATTTT. Translation gives CASSLRGRQPQHF.

This clone was counted a few times. The chain employs TRBV18 and TRBJ2-3, with 12 bases fitting TRBD2. The CDR3 has 15 residues. The junction had 3 bases not matched to a gene; V was cut back by 6 bases and J by 2 bases. Germline V lookup: CDR1 KGHSH, CDR2 LQKENI. The CDR3 is CASSPSGRATDTQYF. DNA of the CDR3: TGTGCCAGCTCCCCTAGCGGGAGGGCCACAGATACGCAGTATTTT.